The rows below give T cell receptor beta chains drawn from one sample of a study of shared clonotypes between healthy human individuals. The assay was immunoSEQ multiplex PCR, and TCRdb's table has in-frame clones only and misses some. Of roughly 640,000 clones listed, under 80% are singletons. Sequenced input: memory CD4+ T cells sorted from blood. The receptors stem from a woman aged 25-40 years in good health. Each CDR3 is given with its conserved first and last residue. D genes are given only for firm matches. The listing skips clone size in some rows; elsewhere it reads once, few, many or a size class.

clone size	V gene	D gene	J gene	CDR3 protein	CDR3 DNA
once	TRBV10-3	.	TRBJ1-2	CAISESQENYGYTF	TGTGCCATCAGTGAGTCGCAGGAAAACTATGGCTACACCTTC
.	TRBV7-9	.	TRBJ2-2	CASSLSSGRNTGELFF	TGTGCCAGCAGCTTATCTTCGGGACGTAACACCGGGGAGCTGTTTTTT
.	TRBV6-6	.	TRBJ1-2	CASSLLDGYTF	TGTGCCAGCAGTCTTCTGGATGGCTACACCTTC
.	TRBV2	.	TRBJ2-7	CASSGRRSIREQYF	TGTGCCAGCAGTGGACGTCGGTCCATCCGCGAGCAGTACTTC
.	TRBV6-1	TRBD1	TRBJ2-3	CASSELSPGTGALGQYF	TGTGCCAGCAGTGAACTATCTCCCGGGACAGGGGCCCTTGGGCAGTATTTT
.	TRBV29-1	.	TRBJ2-7	CSVEGASSVYEQYF	TGCAGCGTTGAGGGAGCCAGCTCAGTCTACGAGCAGTACTTC
.	TRBV2	.	TRBJ2-7	CASSGVHQREQYF	TGTGCCAGCAGTGGGGTCCACCAGCGCGAGCAGTACTTC
.	TRBV11-2	.	TRBJ1-2	CASSDLDGHGYTF	TGTGCCAGCAGCGATCTGGATGGGCATGGCTACACCTTC
.	TRBV10-3	.	TRBJ2-1	CAIRAAATYNEQFF	TGTGCCATCAGGGCGGCAGCCACCTACAATGAGCAGTTCTTC
once	TRBV9	.	TRBJ2-5	CASSVGQGYQETQYF	TGTGCCAGCAGCGTCGGTCAAGGGTACCAAGAGACCCAGTACTTC
once	TRBV5-1	.	TRBJ2-3	CASRPRLENTQYF	TGCGCCAGCAGACCGAGACTAGAAAATACGCAGTATTTT